Shown below are 16 T cell receptor beta chains from a single sample sequenced in a study of T cells after somatic rescue of genetic block. Only in-frame clones appear in the TCRdb table, and some are missing; sequencing was by immunoSEQ multiplex PCR. The table shows under 150,000 clones, with 75% to 95% occurring only once. The source material was peripheral blood mononuclear cells (PBMCs). The source of these receptors is a woman aged 18-29 years.

The V and J genes are TRBV28 and TRBJ2-2; either TRBD1 or TRBD2 may fit D (6 bases each). The germline gives CDR1 MDHEN, CDR2 SYDVKM. V was shortened by 2 bases and J by 4 bases, with 11 bases between the two germline ends. The CDR3 has 15 residues. This chain's CDR3 is CASSLVRGGTGELFF. DNA of the CDR3: TGTGCCAGCAGTTTAGTCAGGGGAGGCACCGGGGAGCTGTTTTTT.

This sequence joins TRBV19 and TRBJ2-2; TRBD1 agrees at 7 bases. J was trimmed by 0 bases and V by 4 bases; bases with no gene match: 5. This CDR3 is built from 16 residues. Germline assignment: CDR1 LNHDA and CDR2 SQIVND (reference sequence). The CDR3, as DNA: TGTGCCAGTAGTAGCCCAGGGGGAACGAACACCGGGGAGCTGTTTTTT. Translated: CASSSPGGTNTGELFF.

The rearrangement joins TRBV11-2 to TRBJ2-3, with 7 nucleotides matching TRBD2. Germline V CDR1 and CDR2: SGHAT, FQNNGV. V lost 8 bases to trimming and J lost 3 bases; unmatched junction nucleotides: 17. The CDR3 is 17 residues long. The CDR3 loop reads CASVLLGRGRGTDTQYF. The CDR3 bases are TGTGCCAGCGTTCTGCTGGGGAGGGGACGTGGGACAGATACGCAGTATTTT. Full variable domain (remainder filled in from reference TRBV11-2 and TRBJ2-3): EAGVAQSPRYKIIEKRQSVAFWCNPISGHATLYWYQQILGQGPKLLIQFQNNGVVDDSQLPKDRFSAERLKGVDSTLKIQPAKLEDSAVYLCASVLLGRGRGTDTQYFGPGTRLTVL.

The chain joins TRBV2 to TRBJ1-4; TRBD1 aligns across 8 bases. The CDR3 covers 13 residues. Germline trimming cut 4 bases from V and 8 bases from J; bases unmatched to any gene: 3. The germline V gene encodes CDR1 SNHLY and CDR2 FYNNEI. The CDR3 nucleotides read TGTGCCAGCAGTGTACAGGGGGGGGAAAAACTGTTTTTT. Translation: CASSVQGGEKLFF.

The rearrangement joins TRBV5-4 to TRBJ1-2; 10 bases are shared with TRBD1. The V segment lost 3 bases and the J segment 9 bases; nucleotides outside the gene matches: 8. CDR1 is SGHNT, CDR2 YYREEE, per germline (reference sequence). CDR3 length: 14 amino acids. The CDR3, as DNA: TGTGCCAGCAGCTGGGGACAGGGGAGATTAAGCTACACCTTC. This gives the protein CASSWGQGRLSYTF.

The chain employs TRBV30 and TRBJ1-2; 7 bases match TRBD1. Germline values: CDR1 GTSNPN, CDR2 SVGIG (reference sequence). The CDR3 has 15 amino acids. V trimming: 0 bases; J trimming: 0 bases; junction bases outside the gene matches: 4. The chain's CDR3 is CAWSVRQGANYGYTF. Written as DNA, the CDR3 is TGTGCCTGGAGTGTTCGACAGGGAGCTAACTATGGCTACACCTTC.

The rearrangement links TRBV11-2 to TRBJ2-6, with D tentatively TRBD1 or TRBD2 (5 bases each). This CDR3 is 15 amino acids long. The V end lost 5 bases, the J end lost 2 bases, and 10 bases lay between the germline ends. Germline CDR1 SGHAT, CDR2 FQNNGV. The DNA of the CDR3 is TGTGCCAGCAGCCCGGGGCGAACTGGGGCCAACGTCCTGACTTTC. Protein product: CASSPGRTGANVLTF.

The J gene is TRBJ2-1, the V gene TRBV6-1, with 8 bases identical to TRBD2. The CDR3 is made up of 14 amino acids. Looked up from germline, CDR1 is MNHNS and CDR2 is SASEGT. The V segment lost 8 bases and the J segment 6 bases; nucleotides outside the gene matches: 9. The CDR3 DNA sequence: TGTGCCAGCGGTCCAGCGGGGGCCCTCAATGAGCAGTTCTTC. It codes for CASGPAGALNEQFF.

The chain employs TRBV28 and TRBJ2-7; the D is unclear. Trimming left V 7 bases short and J 0 bases short, with 13 bases between. This CDR3 has 14 residues. CDR1 and CDR2 from the germline V gene are MDHEN and SYDVKM. The CDR3 region is CASTPVPSSYEQYF. In nucleotides, the CDR3 is TGTGCCAGCACCCCCGTCCCGAGCTCCTACGAGCAGTACTTC.

This clone was counted once. The chain has TRBV5-1 and TRBJ2-7; possibly TRBD2 for D (6 bases). There are 14 residues in the CDR3. Germline lookup yields CDR1 SGHRS and CDR2 YFSETQ. The V end was cut by 5 bases, the J end by 3 bases, with 15 bases between. CDR3 protein: CASRSAGKGYEQYF. CDR3 sequence (DNA): TGCGCCAGCAGGTCGGCGGGGAAGGGCTACGAGCAGTACTTC.

This clone appeared once. This chain connects TRBV28 to TRBJ2-7, with 7 positions matching TRBD1. The V gene end was trimmed by 4 bases and the J gene end by 3 bases; junction bases not matched to a gene: 6. Per germline, CDR1 MDHEN and CDR2 SYDVKM. The CDR3 totals 14 residues. CDR3 coding DNA: TGTGCCAGCAGTTCACAGGGGTGGGTCTACGAGCAGTACTTC. Translating it yields CASSSQGWVYEQYF.

J is TRBJ1-1 and V is TRBV11-1; the match to TRBD1 covers 8 bases. Per germline, CDR1 SGHAT and CDR2 FQDESV (reference sequence). The length of the CDR3 is 13 residues. V trimming: 7 bases; J trimming: 5 bases; junction bases outside the gene matches: 6. The chain's CDR3 is CASTLTGVTEAFF. CDR3 sequence (DNA): TGTGCCAGCACACTGACAGGGGTAACTGAAGCTTTCTTT.

The chain carries TRBV14 and TRBJ2-5, with TRBD1 as a possible D gene (5 bases). The length of the CDR3 is 15 residues. The ends were cut back, 0 bases at V and 3 bases at J, with 11 bases in the middle. Germline V gene lookup returns CDR1 SGHDN and CDR2 FVKESK. The CDR3 region is CASSQDTGREETQYF. The CDR3 nucleotides read TGTGCCAGCAGCCAAGATACCGGCAGGGAAGAGACCCAGTACTTC.

The chain couples TRBV5-4 to TRBJ2-3, with 7 bases fitting TRBD1. J gave up 6 bases and V 5 bases, and 9 bases lay outside the gene matches. Per germline, CDR1 SGHNT and CDR2 YYREEE (reference sequence). The CDR3 contains 14 residues. CDR3 region: CASREQGTRDTQYF. The CDR3 coding sequence is TGTGCCAGCAGGGAACAGGGGACACGGGATACGCAGTATTTT.

The chain links TRBV18 to TRBJ2-7; maybe TRBD2 (7 bases). Germline V lookup: CDR1 KGHSH, CDR2 LQKENI. The ends were cut back, 0 bases at V and 4 bases at J, with 19 bases in the middle. The CDR3 runs to 17 residues. The CDR3 sequence: CASSPPARGGLLYEQYF. In DNA form, the CDR3 reads TGTGCCAGCTCACCACCGGCGAGGGGGGGCCTCCTATACGAGCAGTACTTC.

The chain uses TRBV2 and TRBJ1-1, with D possibly being TRBD1 (5 bases). The CDR3 is made up of 14 amino acids. Germline V CDR1 and CDR2: SNHLY, FYNNEI. V shed 7 bases and J shed 5 bases, with 17 bases lying between them. The CDR3 DNA reads TGTGCCAGCACGTGGGACCTCGGGTCGACTGAAGCTTTCTTT. This encodes CASTWDLGSTEAFF.